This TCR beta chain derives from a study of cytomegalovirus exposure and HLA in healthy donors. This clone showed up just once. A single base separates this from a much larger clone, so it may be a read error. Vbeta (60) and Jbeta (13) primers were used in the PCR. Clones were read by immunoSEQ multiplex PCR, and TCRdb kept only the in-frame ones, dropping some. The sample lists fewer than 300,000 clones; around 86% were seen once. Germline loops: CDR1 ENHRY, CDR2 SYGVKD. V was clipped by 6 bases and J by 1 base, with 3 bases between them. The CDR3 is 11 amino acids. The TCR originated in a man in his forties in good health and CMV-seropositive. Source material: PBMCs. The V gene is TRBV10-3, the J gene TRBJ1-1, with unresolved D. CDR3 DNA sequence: TGTGCCATCAGCCAGAACACTGAAGCTTTCTTT. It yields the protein CAISQNTEAFF.